A single sample is the source of the 21 T cell receptor beta chains below, sequenced in a study of blood T cell repertoires in COVID-19. Profiling relied on immunoSEQ multiplex PCR, and the TCRdb table lists in-frame clones only, not all of them. The sample holds more than 80,000 clones, roughly four fifths seen once. Sequencing was performed on peripheral blood. These receptors were taken from a woman older than 75 with active or convalescent COVID-19.

The V and J genes are TRBV14 and TRBJ2-1; tentative D call: TRBD2 (5 bases). The CDR3 spans 18 residues. Germline V lookup: CDR1 SGHDN, CDR2 FVKESK. The ends were cut back, 1 base at V and 10 bases at J, with 26 bases in the middle. CDR3 nucleotide sequence: TGTGCCAGCAGCCAAGTAGGTTTTGTTGGGAGAAGTTCATTCGAGCAGTTCTTC. Protein: CASSQVGFVGRSSFEQFF.

As to this clone: One end of the junction does not line up with germline, which may come from a read error. Here the CDR3 reads CASSGTGQGETQYF. CDR3 nucleotide sequence: TGTGCTAGCAGCGGAACGGGACAGGGAGAGACCCAGTACTTC. The chain employs TRBV7-7 and TRBJ2-5, with 9 bases fitting TRBD1. Germline CDR1 is SSHAT and CDR2 is FNYEAQ (reference sequence). This CDR3 has 14 amino acids.

For the CDR3, the DNA is TGTGCCAGCAGCTTAGGTTCGGGACAGGGAGCTTCACCCCTCCACTTT. This gives the protein CASSLGSGQGASPLHF. This chain links TRBV7-9 with TRBJ1-6, with 9 bases identical to TRBD1. The ends lost 1 base at V and 9 bases at J; junction bases unmatched: 7. Germline V gene sequence: CDR1 SEHNR, CDR2 FQNEAQ (reference sequence). CDR3 length equals 16 residues.

The V gene is TRBV9, the J gene TRBJ1-3; no reliable D call. The germline CDR1 and CDR2 sequences are SGDLS and YYNGEE. This CDR3 has 14 residues. The V and J ends lost 4 bases and 0 bases respectively, with 8 bases between them. In DNA form, the CDR3 reads TGTGCCAGCAGCCCTCACAGCTCTGGAAACACCATATATTTT. Residues: CASSPHSSGNTIYF.

This clone was picked up one time. V and J are TRBV2 and TRBJ1-5; 8 bases line up with TRBD1. The germline V gene encodes CDR1 SNHLY and CDR2 FYNNEI. The CDR3 runs to 14 residues. The V and J ends lost 5 bases and 4 bases, in that order; junction bases with no gene match: 4. The CDR3 nucleotides are TGTGCCAGCAGTTTTGACAGGGGAAATCAGCCCCAGCATTTT. Encoded protein: CASSFDRGNQPQHF.

This chain joins TRBV12-3 or TRBV12-4 and TRBJ1-5; D is undetermined. CDR3 length: 12 residues. V was cut by 5 bases and J by 8 bases, with 10 bases left in between. In DNA, the CDR3 is TGTGCCAGCAGTCCCCGTCTAGAGCCCCAGCATTTT. Its translation: CASSPRLEPQHF.

CDR3 region: CASSLGTGRTSGNTIYF. CDR3 sequence (DNA): TGCGCCAGCAGCTTGGGGACAGGGAGAACCTCTGGAAACACCATATATTTT. This rearrangement joins TRBV5-1 to TRBJ1-3, with 8 bases fitting TRBD1. Germline values: CDR1 SGHRS, CDR2 YFSETQ. The CDR3 has 17 amino acids. The V and J ends lost 0 bases and 0 bases, in that order; junction bases with no gene match: 5.

This clone was found once. The chain is built from TRBV6-5 and TRBJ1-1; D ambiguous. The CDR3 has 13 residues. Trimming removed 6 bases from V and 2 bases from J, with 10 bases in between. Germline V gene data show CDR1 as MNHEY and CDR2 as SVGAGI. The CDR3 is CASSALRNTEAFF. The CDR3 region has the DNA TGTGCCAGCAGCGCCCTTAGAAACACTGAAGCTTTCTTT.

A word on this clone: At one end the junction does not follow the germline gene, possibly because of a read error. The chain joins TRBV19 to TRBJ1-1, with D hard to call. The CDR3 covers 14 residues. Germline V gene lookup returns CDR1 LNHDA and CDR2 SQIVND (reference sequence). CDR3 nucleotides: TGTGCCAGTAATATACCCTCCCGGTACACTGAAGCTTTCTTT. This codes for CASNIPSRYTEAFF.

This chain uses TRBV2 with TRBJ2-3; D perhaps matches TRBD1 (6 bases). CDR3 length: 18 amino acids. Germline CDR1 is SNHLY and CDR2 is FYNNEI. The V gene lost 7 bases and the J gene lost 0 bases, with 23 bases spanning the gap. The chain's CDR3 is CASTLSARTVSSTDTQYF. The CDR3, as DNA: TGTGCCAGCACCCTCTCCGCCAGGACAGTCTCTAGCACAGATACGCAGTATTTT.

The CDR3 DNA follows: TGCGCCAGCGGCCGGGACACCACTACAGATACGCAGTATTTT. Encoded protein: CASGRDTTTDTQYF. V usage is TRBV5-1 and J usage is TRBJ2-3, with D possibly TRBD1 on 6 matching bases. V lost 7 bases and J 3 bases, leaving 15 bases between the germline ends. The CDR3 is 14 residues long. Germline values: CDR1 SGHRS, CDR2 YFSETQ.

The gene calls are TRBV6-2 or TRBV6-3 and TRBJ1-5; 7 bases align to TRBD1. The CDR3 extends over 14 amino acids. Per the germline V gene, CDR1 is MNHEY and CDR2 is SVGEGT. The V segment lost 5 bases and the J segment 5 bases; nucleotides outside the gene matches: 6. The CDR3 loop reads CASSTLQGHQPQHF. As DNA, the CDR3 is TGTGCCAGCAGTACACTACAGGGGCATCAGCCCCAGCATTTT.

V gene TRBV4-3 combines with J gene TRBJ2-3; TRBD2 matches at 8 bases. Germline V gives CDR1 LGHNA, CDR2 YSLEER. The CDR3 is 16 residues long. The J segment lost 6 bases and the V segment lost 0 bases, leaving 8 bases of the junction unmatched. CDR3 DNA: TGCGCCAGCAGCCAAGATCTCGCGGGGGGTAGGGATACGCAGTATTTT. Amino acid sequence: CASSQDLAGGRDTQYF.

The V call is TRBV19, the J call TRBJ1-2, with D maybe TRBD1 (5 bases). This CDR3 comprises 15 residues. The germline V gene encodes CDR1 LNHDA and CDR2 SQIVND (reference sequence). Trimming stripped 5 bases from V and 0 bases from J, with 13 bases between. For the CDR3, the DNA is TGTGCCAGTAGTCCTCCGACAGATTCTAACTATGGCTACACCTTC. Translated, it gives CASSPPTDSNYGYTF.

This clone has only one observation. The chain carries TRBV10-3 and TRBJ1-1, with a tentative D call TRBD1 (5 bases). V was cut by 2 bases and J by 6 bases, with 13 bases left in between. Germline V gives CDR1 ENHRY, CDR2 SYGVKD. The CDR3 length is 14 residues. The CDR3 bases are TGTGCCATCAGTGAGCCGGGGGGTGAGGCTGAAGCTTTCTTT. This translates into CAISEPGGEAEAFF.

This clone was observed a handful of times. V and J are TRBV7-9 and TRBJ2-1; 7 bases are a match to TRBD1. CDR1 and CDR2 from the germline V gene are SEHNR and FQNEAQ (reference sequence). The CDR3 consists of 14 residues. The V gene end was trimmed by 0 bases and the J gene end by 6 bases; junction bases not matched to a gene: 2. This CDR3 reads CASSLAGQRNEQFF. The CDR3 DNA follows: TGTGCCAGCAGCTTAGCGGGACAGCGCAATGAGCAGTTCTTC.

This chain joins TRBV11-2 and TRBJ2-7, with 7 bases aligning to TRBD1. The CDR3 sequence is 14 residues long. Germline V gene data show CDR1 as SGHAT and CDR2 as FQNNGV. V lost 7 bases, J lost 4 bases, and 10 bases stayed unmatched. In nucleotides, the CDR3 is TGTGCCAGCACCACAAACAGGGGAAGGTACGAGCAGTACTTC. Its protein product is CASTTNRGRYEQYF.

This clone was counted at least ten times. The CDR3 is CASSPGQGNSPLHF. In DNA, the CDR3 is TGTGCCAGCAGCCCCGGACAGGGAAATTCACCCCTCCACTTT. The chain recombines TRBV5-8 with TRBJ1-6; 8 bases fit TRBD1. The CDR3 runs 14 residues. CDR1 and CDR2 (germline): SGHTS, YDEGEE. J lost 7 bases, V lost 4 bases, and 4 bases had no gene match.

The DNA of the CDR3 is TGTGCCAGCAGCTTGGCCTCTGCGGCTGAAGCTTTCTTT. Amino acid sequence: CASSLASAAEAFF. The chain links TRBV5-4 to TRBJ1-1; D is undetermined. The ends were cut back, 0 bases at V and 6 bases at J, with 9 bases in the middle. CDR1 and CDR2 from the germline V gene are SGHNT and YYREEE (reference sequence). This CDR3 contains 13 residues.

The rearrangement links TRBV7-9 to TRBJ1-2; possible D gene TRBD1, 6 bases. Germline V gives CDR1 SEHNR, CDR2 FQNEAQ (reference sequence). This CDR3 has 14 residues. V lost 2 bases and J lost 6, with 13 bases in between. The CDR3 nucleotides are TGTGCCAGCAGCTTATCAGAATCAGGGGATGGCTACACCTTC. The encoded protein is CASSLSESGDGYTF.

The V call is TRBV4-1, the J call TRBJ2-3, with 8 bases that match TRBD2. Trimming cost V 7 bases and J 2 bases; bases outside gene matches: 11. The CDR3 sequence is 16 residues long. Germline values: CDR1 MGHRA, CDR2 YSYEKL. The CDR3, as DNA: TGCGCCAGCACCTACGGGGGGGCAGGGGCCACAGATACGCAGTATTTT. Encoded protein: CASTYGGAGATDTQYF.